The rows below give T cell receptor beta chains drawn from one sample of a study of blood T cell repertoires in COVID-19. The protocol was immunoSEQ multiplex PCR, while the TCRdb copy is restricted to in-frame clones and leaves out a portion. The profile shows 150,000 to 200,000 clones, 82% of them singletons. The sample taken for sequencing was peripheral blood. The receptors originated from a woman older than 75 with active or convalescent COVID-19. The CDR3 runs from the conserved cysteine through the conserved F or W. The order of the fields is J gene, D gene, V gene, clone size, CDR3 protein, CDR3 DNA. The D gene is left open where the match is weak. Clone size is given for some rows only: seen once, a few or many times, or a class if the clone is expanded.

>TRBJ1-2|.|TRBV9|.
CASSANYGYTF
TGTGCCAGCAGCGCGAACTATGGCTACACCTTC
>TRBJ1-3|TRBD1|TRBV15|.
CATSRDTNRGDTIYF
TGTGCCACCAGCAGAGATACCAACAGGGGAGACACCATATATTTT
>TRBJ2-2|TRBD2|TRBV7-9|.
CASSDPSGGIGTGELFF
TGTGCCAGCAGCGACCCGAGCGGGGGCATAGGCACCGGGGAGCTGTTTTTT
>TRBJ2-7|TRBD2|TRBV7-3|.
CASSPSGRTYEQYF
TGTGCCAGCAGCCCTAGCGGGAGAACGTACGAGCAGTACTTC
>TRBJ1-3|.|TRBV19|.
CASSQGIATIYF
TGTGCCAGTAGCCAGGGGATTGCCACCATATATTTT
>TRBJ2-5|TRBD1|TRBV29-1|.
CSGNRGRETQYF
TGCAGCGGAAACAGGGGTCGAGAGACCCAGTACTTC
>TRBJ2-5|.|TRBV15|.
CATSRVGGGETQYF
TGTGCCACCAGCAGAGTTGGCGGTGGGGAGACCCAGTACTTC
>TRBJ2-1|TRBD2|TRBV9|once
CASSVEAGLAGYNEQFF
TGTGCCAGCAGCGTCGAAGCCGGACTAGCGGGTTACAATGAGCAGTTCTTC
>TRBJ1-2|.|TRBV19|few
CASSIRPGDGYTF
TGTGCCAGTAGTATCCGTCCAGGGGACGGCTACACCTTC
>TRBJ2-1|.|TRBV5-1|.
CASGLGGSYNEQFF
TGCGCCAGCGGCCTAGGGGGCTCCTACAATGAGCAGTTCTTC
>TRBJ2-7|TRBD2|TRBV19|.
CASSSGLAGVEQYF
TGTGCCAGTAGTTCAGGACTAGCGGGAGTCGAGCAGTACTTC
>TRBJ1-5|.|TRBV19|few
CASSLQGLDQPQHF
TGTGCCAGTAGTCTCCAGGGTCTGGATCAGCCCCAGCATTTT
>TRBJ1-1|.|TRBV30|once
CAWSFNRFLNTEAFF
TGTGCCTGGAGTTTTAACAGGTTCCTGAACACTGAAGCTTTCTTT
>TRBJ1-1|.|TRBV12-3/TRBV12-4|.
CASSTQGGTEAFF
TGTGCCAGCAGTACACAGGGTGGAACTGAAGCTTTCTTT
>TRBJ2-1|.|TRBV7-3|.
CASSLNSRGEQFF
TGTGCCAGCAGCTTAAACTCCCGAGGGGAGCAGTTCTTC
>TRBJ2-7|TRBD1|TRBV5-5|.
CASSLTGAYEQYF
TGTGCCAGCAGCTTGACAGGGGCCTACGAGCAGTACTTC
>TRBJ1-5|.|TRBV5-1|.
CASSSSGLGQPQHF
TGCGCCAGCAGTAGCTCGGGGTTAGGGCAGCCCCAGCATTTT
>TRBJ1-2|.|TRBV2|.
CASSVSGYGYTF
TGTGCCAGCAGTGTTTCAGGCTATGGCTACACCTTC
>TRBJ1-2|.|TRBV7-9|.
CASSLAQYGYTF
TGTGCCAGCAGCTTAGCACAGTATGGCTACACCTTC
>TRBJ2-3|.|TRBV2|.
CASSEGRQGSTDTQYF
TGTGCCAGCAGTGAAGGACGGCAGGGGAGCACAGATACGCAGTATTTT
>TRBJ2-7|TRBD2|TRBV2|.
CASRLAGTSYEQYF
TGTGCCAGCCGACTAGCGGGAACCTCCTACGAGCAGTACTTC
>TRBJ1-2|TRBD1|TRBV6-5|.
CASSKQGLGGYTF
TGTGCCAGCAGCAAACAGGGGCTGGGCGGCTACACCTTC
>TRBJ1-2|.|TRBV9|.
CASSPIRWQGNYGYTF
TGTGCCAGCAGCCCAATTCGGTGGCAGGGTAACTATGGCTACACCTTC
>TRBJ2-7|TRBD1|TRBV28|.
CASSLWDRGGREQYF
TGTGCCAGCAGTTTATGGGACAGGGGAGGTCGGGAGCAGTACTTC
>TRBJ2-7|TRBD1|TRBV29-1|.
CSAKDRAEGEQYF
TGCAGCGCCAAGGACAGGGCCGAGGGCGAGCAGTACTTC
>TRBJ1-2|.|TRBV12-3/TRBV12-4|.
CASSFGGAGGYTF
TGTGCCAGCAGTTTTGGGGGGGCAGGCGGCTACACCTTC
>TRBJ2-2|TRBD2|TRBV5-4|.
CASSGPGLMNTGELFF
TGTGCCAGCAGCGGACCGGGACTAATGAACACCGGGGAGCTGTTTTTT
>TRBJ2-7|TRBD1|TRBV5-5|.
CASSLAGTDSEQYF
TGTGCCAGCAGCTTGGCAGGGACAGACAGCGAGCAGTACTTC
>TRBJ1-4|TRBD1|TRBV5-1|.
CASSSGTGDLRNEKLFF
TGCGCCAGCAGCTCTGGGACAGGGGACTTAAGAAATGAAAAACTGTTTTTT
>TRBJ2-1|TRBD1|TRBV9|once
CASSPRTGNSYNEQFF
TGTGCCAGCAGCCCCCGGACAGGGAACTCCTACAATGAGCAGTTCTTC
>TRBJ1-4|.|TRBV19|.
CASSIAGKEKLFF
TGTGCCAGTAGTATAGCAGGGAAAGAAAAACTGTTTTTT
>TRBJ1-1|TRBD1|TRBV29-1|once
CSVEGTGTRNTEAFF
TGCAGCGTTGAAGGGACAGGAACCAGGAACACTGAAGCTTTCTTT
>TRBJ1-5|TRBD1|TRBV2|.
CASSERDRYQPQHF
TGTGCCAGCAGTGAACGGGACAGGTATCAGCCCCAGCATTTT
>TRBJ2-5|TRBD2|TRBV19|.
CASSIWLAGVKETQYF
TGTGCCAGTAGTATCTGGCTAGCGGGAGTGAAAGAGACCCAGTACTTC
>TRBJ2-1|TRBD1|TRBV10-1|once
CASSSGGSYNEQFF
TGCGCCAGCAGCTCAGGGGGCTCCTACAATGAGCAGTTCTTC
>TRBJ2-2|TRBD1|TRBV5-5|.
CASSPLPGQLNTGELFF
TGTGCCAGCAGCCCCCTACCGGGACAGCTTAACACCGGGGAGCTGTTTTTT
>TRBJ2-1|.|TRBV28|.
CASSLESSYNEQFF
TGTGCCAGCAGTTTAGAGTCGTCCTACAATGAGCAGTTCTTC
>TRBJ2-7|TRBD2|TRBV4-2|.
CASSPLAGGKYEQYF
TGTGCCAGCAGCCCGCTAGCCGGGGGGAAATACGAGCAGTACTTC
>TRBJ2-1|TRBD1|TRBV5-1|.
CASSEQGGYNEQFF
TGCGCCAGCAGCGAACAGGGGGGCTACAATGAGCAGTTCTTC
>TRBJ2-1|TRBD1|TRBV5-1|once
CASSPTGSSYNEQFF
TGCGCCAGCAGCCCGACAGGGAGCTCCTACAATGAGCAGTTCTTC
>TRBJ1-2|.|TRBV12-3/TRBV12-4|.
CASSPRHNYGYTF
TGTGCCAGCAGTCCGCGACATAACTATGGCTACACCTTC
>TRBJ2-2|.|TRBV5-4|.
CASSFPRGNTGELFF
TGTGCCAGCAGCTTTCCCAGGGGGAACACCGGGGAGCTGTTTTTT